One sample yielded the 29 T cell receptor beta chains listed below, sequenced in a study of CD8 T cells in cerebrospinal fluid in Alzheimer's disease. TCRdb reworked the 10x single-cell sequencing reads into one entry per CDR3 protein, no DNA. This repertoire includes 400 to 600 distinct CDR3 sequences. Material: cerebrospinal fluid. Receptors originate from a human donor with Parkinson's disease.

This clonotype shows up as medium-sized (0.01 to 0.1%) by frequency. V and J are TRBV24-1 and TRBJ2-2; the D call of TRBD1 rests on TCRdb alone, since no DNA is present to check it. Germline values: CDR1 KGHDR, CDR2 SFDVKD. This CDR3 comprises 18 residues. CDR3 region: CATSDHRTGASNTGELFF.

Judged by frequency, this clonotype is medium-sized (0.01 to 0.1%). The rearrangement joins TRBV11-2 to TRBJ2-1. The CDR3 runs 15 residues. The V gene's germline CDR1 is SGHAT and CDR2 FQNNGV. CDR3 region: CASSRRLSSYNEQFF.

This clonotype is identified as medium-sized from frequency. The chain uses TRBV5-4 and TRBJ2-7; TCRdb returns TRBD2, unconfirmable since there is no DNA. This CDR3 is 13 amino acids long. Germline lookup yields CDR1 SGHNT and CDR2 YYREEE (reference sequence). The CDR3 sequence is CASSLDGGYEQYF.

This clonotype is labeled medium-sized based on frequency. V usage is TRBV7-9 and J usage is TRBJ1-1; TCRdb calls TRBD1, which cannot be checked without DNA. Per germline, CDR1 SEHNR and CDR2 FQNEAQ (reference sequence). This CDR3 is 14 amino acids long. CDR3: CASRNPGPNTEAFF.

This clonotype ranks as large in terms of frequency. The chain carries TRBV6-5 and TRBJ2-7; TCRdb's D gene call, TRBD1, goes unchecked for lack of DNA. The CDR3 runs 14 residues. Germline CDR1 reads MNHEY; CDR2 reads SVGAGI. The CDR3: CASTAGQGAHEQYF.

The rearrangement links TRBV14 to TRBJ1-2; the D call from TCRdb, TRBD1, cannot be confirmed without DNA. The V gene's germline CDR1 is SGHDN and CDR2 FVKESK. The CDR3 is 13 amino acids. CDR3 residues: CASSPEDRYGYTF.

This clonotype is identified as medium-sized from frequency. This chain joins TRBV6-5 and TRBJ1-2; the D gene TCRdb calls, TRBD1, cannot be checked with no DNA. The CDR3 is made up of 13 amino acids. Germline values: CDR1 MNHEY, CDR2 SVGAGI. CDR3 protein: CASSYSPQSGYTF.

Measured by frequency, this clonotype is large. Here the CDR3 reads CASSQNYRVELFF. This chain uses TRBV7-2 with TRBJ2-2. CDR1 and CDR2 (germline): SGHTA, FQGNSA. The CDR3 length is 13 residues. The full variable domain, its missing parts supplied by reference TRBV7-2 and TRBJ2-2, is GAGVSQSPSNKVTEKGKDVELRCDPISGHTALYWYRQSLGQGLEFLIYFQGNSAPDKSGLPSDRFSAERTGGSVSTLTIQRTQQEDSAVYLCASSQNYRVELFFGEGSRLTVL.

This clonotype is labeled medium-sized based on frequency. The chain has TRBV19 and TRBJ2-4; TCRdb picks TRBD2, but there is no DNA to check that call. The CDR3 spans 15 residues. Germline CDR1 is LNHDA and CDR2 is SQIVND (reference sequence). CDR3: CASSALNIAKNIQYF. Full variable domain (outside the CDR3, taken from reference TRBV19 and TRBJ2-4): DGGITQSPKYLFRKEGQNVTLSCEQNLNHDAMYWYRQDPGQGLRLIYYSQIVNDFQKGDIAEGYSVSREKKESFPLTVTSAQKNPTAFYLCASSALNIAKNIQYFGAGTRLSVL.

V gene TRBV2 combines with J gene TRBJ1-4; the TCRdb call, TRBD1, lacks DNA for checking. The CDR3 consists of 17 residues. The V gene's germline CDR1 is SNHLY and CDR2 FYNNEI. CDR3 protein: CASSEAGQGRANEKLFF.

The J gene is TRBJ1-3, the V gene TRBV3-1; TCRdb's D gene call, TRBD1, goes unchecked for lack of DNA. The CDR3 spans 19 residues. Per germline, CDR1 LGHDT and CDR2 YNNKEL (reference sequence). CDR3 sequence reads: CASSHRSSTGSLSGNTIYF.

This clonotype ranks as large in terms of frequency. The chain carries TRBV9 and TRBJ2-1. Germline V gives CDR1 SGDLS, CDR2 YYNGEE. The CDR3 is made up of 11 amino acids. CDR3 sequence reads: CASSVGYEQFF.

The chain links TRBV20-1 to TRBJ1-6. This CDR3 has 15 residues. Germline CDR1 DFQATT, CDR2 SNEGSKA (reference sequence). CDR3 sequence: CSARVPRQSNSPLHF.

This clonotype registers medium-sized (0.01 to 0.1%) by frequency. V is TRBV11-1 and J is TRBJ2-3. CDR3 length: 13 amino acids. The germline V gene encodes CDR1 SGHAT and CDR2 FQDESV (reference sequence). The CDR3 region is CASSLDPEDTQYF.

According to its frequency, this clonotype is medium-sized. This chain connects TRBV7-9 to TRBJ1-2; lacking DNA, the TRBD1 call made by TCRdb goes unchecked. Germline V gene sequence: CDR1 SEHNR, CDR2 FQNEAQ (reference sequence). The CDR3 runs 17 residues. CDR3 loop: CASSENVRDRGRFGYTF.

This chain connects TRBV20-1 to TRBJ2-3; TCRdb returns TRBD2, unconfirmable since there is no DNA. Germline assignment: CDR1 DFQATT and CDR2 SNEGSKA (reference sequence). This CDR3 spans 15 amino acids. The CDR3 sequence: CSAAPPSVSTDTQYF.

This clonotype is classed as medium-sized by frequency. V and J are TRBV9 and TRBJ2-1; the TCRdb D gene call, TRBD1, has no DNA to confirm it. The CDR3 sequence is 15 residues long. Per the germline V gene, CDR1 is SGDLS and CDR2 is YYNGEE. The CDR3 reads CASSVTGAGNNEQFF.

This clonotype registers large by frequency. This chain connects TRBV5-1 to TRBJ1-5. Germline CDR1 is SGHRS and CDR2 is YFSETQ. The CDR3 consists of 14 residues. The CDR3 here is CASSEGGSNQPQHF.

This clonotype is called medium-sized based on its frequency. The gene calls are TRBV6-5 and TRBJ2-5; TCRdb's assignment of TRBD1 cannot be checked, as there is no DNA. CDR1 is MNHEY and CDR2 is SVGAGI in the germline V gene. CDR3 length: 15 residues. This CDR3 is CASTTGGVGQETQYF.

This clonotype registers medium-sized by frequency. The rearrangement links TRBV20-1 to TRBJ2-1. The germline CDR1 and CDR2 sequences are DFQATT and SNEGSKA (reference sequence). The CDR3 covers 12 residues. The CDR3 spells CSASGANNEQFF.

By frequency, this clonotype registers medium-sized. This chain links TRBV20-1 with TRBJ2-7; lacking DNA, the TRBD1 call made by TCRdb goes unchecked. The CDR3 runs to 13 residues. Per the germline V gene, CDR1 is DFQATT and CDR2 is SNEGSKA (reference sequence). The CDR3 loop is CSARGQGTHEQYF.

Frequency places this clonotype as medium-sized. This chain joins TRBV6-5 and TRBJ1-1. This CDR3 is built from 14 residues. Germline V gene data show CDR1 as MNHEY and CDR2 as SVGAGI. This CDR3 is CASRGRTPNTEAFF.

This clonotype is classed as medium-sized by frequency. This rearrangement joins TRBV6-2 or TRBV6-3 to TRBJ2-7. Germline-derived CDR1 and CDR2 are MNHEY and SVGEGT. This CDR3 has 13 residues. CDR3 residues: CASSSTGPYEQYF.

This clonotype shows up as hyperexpanded by frequency. The rearrangement uses TRBV11-2 and TRBJ2-7. Germline V gene sequence: CDR1 SGHAT, CDR2 FQNNGV. This CDR3 has 12 residues. CDR3 in amino acids: CASSFDGYEQYF.

The gene calls are TRBV30 and TRBJ1-6. The CDR3 loop spans 15 amino acids. Germline CDR1 and CDR2: GTSNPN and SVGIG (reference sequence). CDR3 in amino acids: CAWSGGTFSNSPLHF. Filled out from reference TRBV30 and TRBJ1-6, the complete variable domain reads SQTIHQWPATLVQPVGSPLSLECTVEGTSNPNLYWYRQAAGRGLQLLFYSVGIGQISSEVPQNLSASRPQDRQFILSSKKLLLSDSGFYLCAWSGGTFSNSPLHFGNGTRLTVT.

Its frequency marks this clonotype as large. The V and J genes are TRBV7-2 and TRBJ1-1. The CDR3 contains 13 residues. Germline V gene lookup returns CDR1 SGHTA and CDR2 FQGNSA. The CDR3 loop is CASSLWLNTEAFF.

This clonotype is classed as large by frequency. This chain uses TRBV11-2 with TRBJ2-3. The germline V gene has CDR1 SGHAT and CDR2 FQNNGV. This CDR3 is built from 12 residues. CDR3 in amino acids: CASSRYTDTQYF.

This clonotype is classed as medium-sized (0.01 to 0.1%) by frequency. The chain couples TRBV7-2 to TRBJ2-5; TCRdb gives TRBD2 as the D gene, but with no DNA this cannot be confirmed. The germline gives CDR1 SGHTA, CDR2 FQGNSA. The CDR3 sequence is 15 residues long. CDR3 amino acids: CASSEKGLAGETQYF.

In terms of frequency, this clonotype is medium-sized (0.01 to 0.1%). This chain uses TRBV12-3 or TRBV12-4 with TRBJ2-1; TCRdb names TRBD2, which stays unverified in the absence of DNA. CDR3 length: 15 amino acids. The CDR3 loop is CASSPLAGGFGEQFF.